This TCR beta chain emerged from a study of tumor-infiltrating lymphocytes in primary liver carcinoma. Study details: Patients diagnosed with primary liver carcinoma received treatment through surgical resection. Male and female patients aged 30 to 69 years made up the cohort. Tumors measured about 4 to 10 cm and were stage T1-T3 N0M0. Study-wide findings and caveats: CD8+ and CD4+ repertoires went uncompared, the samples being bulk unsorted.

Comment on this clonotype: Its antigen remains unidentified. Sequence at one end of the junction differs from germline and may be a read error.

The CDR3 is 14 amino acids. Germline CDR1 and CDR2: SQVTM and ANQGSEA. The authors took blood RNA from unsorted whole blood and also extracted germline DNA. With approximately 470 ng total RNA as template and a constant-region primer, TCR beta cDNA was made. Three rounds of nested multiplex PCR with slightly modified ARM-PCR produced TCR beta libraries. Investigators reported that the first two PCR rounds, at 10 to 11 cycles each, used TRBV1-TRBV30 forward primers with a C-beta reverse primer. MiXCR was run by TCRdb on the multiplex PCR reads, yielding one entry per CDR3 protein. This table has a few hundred thousand distinct CDR3 sequences, almost 60% appearing once.

The sequenced sample was peripheral blood. The receptor was derived from a woman aged 30 to 39 with primary liver carcinoma and hepatitis B virus infection. The chain has TRBV29-1 and TRBJ2-7, with D possibly being TRBD1 (6 bases). CDR3 nucleotide sequence: TGCAGCGTCGGACACGACAGGTGCTCCCACGAGCAGTACTTC. Translated: CSVGHDRCSHEQYF.